Presented here are 32 T cell receptor beta chains from one specimen sequenced in a study of CD8 T cells in ankylosing spondylitis. Their cognate antigens are unknown. Study-wide findings and caveats: A motif of 8 or 9 highly homologous TCR beta variants was seen as apparently characteristic of ankylosing spondylitis blood.

Each CDR3 protein is one row after TCRdb ran MiXCR on the 5' RACE reads. The sample yields roughly 670,000 distinct CDR3 sequences, around 20% seen once. The specimen sequenced was blood, either unsorted or a sorted T cell fraction (not recorded which). The source is a male donor with ankylosing spondylitis.

DNA for the CDR3: TGCGCCAGCAGCCCCAGCCCCATGATGATCGATGAGCAGTTCTTC. Its translation is CASSPSPMMIDEQFF. The J gene is TRBJ2-1, the V gene TRBV5-1, with D hard to call. The V end was cut by 4 bases, the J end by 8 bases, with 19 bases between. There are 15 residues in the CDR3. Germline CDR1 SGHRS, CDR2 YFSETQ.

The J gene is TRBJ2-5, the V gene TRBV30, with D possibly matching TRBD2 (5 bases). V dropped 0 bases and J dropped 4 bases, with 9 bases sitting between them. The CDR3 contains 13 residues. CDR1 and CDR2 from the germline V gene are GTSNPN and SVGIG (reference sequence). Here the CDR3 DNA reads TGTGCCTGGAGTGTACAGAGCGGAGAGACCCAGTACTTC. Its protein is CAWSVQSGETQYF.

The V gene is TRBV7-9, the J gene TRBJ2-6; D is possibly TRBD1 (6 bases). The V gene's germline CDR1 is SEHNR and CDR2 FQNEAQ (reference sequence). With 4 bases removed from V and 3 bases from J, the gap between germline ends came to 10 bases. The CDR3 totals 15 residues. CDR3 residues: CASSSTGIGANVLTF. Written as DNA, the CDR3 is TGTGCCAGCAGCTCTACAGGGATTGGGGCCAACGTCCTGACTTTC.

The chain combines TRBV28 with TRBJ2-7; the match to TRBD1 covers 7 bases. CDR3 length equals 14 residues. Germline lookup yields CDR1 MDHEN and CDR2 SYDVKM. J gave up 2 bases and V 5 bases, and 6 bases lay outside the gene matches. The CDR3 region is CASSPTGEPYEQYF. In DNA form, the CDR3 reads TGTGCCAGCAGTCCAACAGGGGAACCCTACGAGCAGTACTTC.

This clonotype was detected a few times. The rearrangement joins TRBV10-3 to TRBJ2-7; D gene unclear. Germline values: CDR1 ENHRY, CDR2 SYGVKD. V lost 2 bases to trimming and J lost 1 base, with 3 bases between them. The CDR3 sequence is 12 residues long. This chain's CDR3 is CAISETSYEQYF. In DNA form, the CDR3 reads TGTGCCATCAGTGAGACTTCCTACGAGCAGTACTTC.

This clonotype was picked up a small number of times. The V and J genes are TRBV18 and TRBJ2-4, with a possible D match to TRBD2 (5 bases). CDR1 and CDR2 (germline): KGHSH, LQKENI. This CDR3 contains 16 residues. The V end was cut by 0 bases, the J end by 1 base, with 10 bases between. CDR3 sequence reads: CASSPPFGEAKNIQYF. The CDR3 region has the DNA TGTGCCAGCTCACCACCGTTCGGGGAGGCCAAAAACATTCAGTACTTC. Using reference TRBV18 and TRBJ2-4 for the parts outside the CDR3, the full variable domain is NAGVMQNPRHLVRRRGQEARLRCSPMKGHSHVYWYRQLPEEGLKFMVYLQKENIIDESGMPKERFSAEFPKEGPSILRIQQVVRGDSAAYFCASSPPFGEAKNIQYFGAGTRLSVL.

The chain carries TRBV12-3 or TRBV12-4 and TRBJ2-3, with TRBD2 as a possible D gene (6 bases). This CDR3 contains 15 residues. Trimming took off 6 bases at V and 6 bases at J, with 19 bases between the two ends. CDR3 residues: CASRTGLPGVDTQYF. DNA for the CDR3: TGTGCCAGCAGGACGGGACTCCCGGGGGTGGATACGCAGTATTTT.

The chain joins TRBV6-1 to TRBJ2-5; 8 nucleotides align to TRBD1. The CDR3 consists of 15 residues. The junction had 6 bases not matched to a gene; V was cut back by 2 bases and J by 4 bases. CDR1 MNHNS and CDR2 SASEGT come from the germline V gene. The CDR3 bases are TGTGCCAGCAGTGAACAGGGGGCGGGAAGAGAGACCCAGTACTTC. It specifies CASSEQGAGRETQYF.

The V gene is TRBV5-1, the J gene TRBJ2-1; D remains unclear. This CDR3 region has 15 residues. Trimming cost V 4 bases and J 2 bases, with 13 bases left between them. Per germline, CDR1 SGHRS and CDR2 YFSETQ. CDR3 sequence: CASSTQDVPYNEQFF. In DNA form, the CDR3 reads TGCGCCAGCAGCACCCAGGATGTCCCCTACAATGAGCAGTTCTTC.

This clonotype was found a few times. The CDR3: CAWAGGLRVTQYF. CDR3 in DNA: TGTGCCTGGGCCGGAGGACTACGGGTGACCCAGTACTTC. The chain is built from TRBV30 and TRBJ2-5; a weak D match, TRBD2 (6 bases). The CDR3 is made up of 13 amino acids. From germline, CDR1 is GTSNPN and CDR2 SVGIG (reference sequence). V gave up 5 bases and J gave up 7 bases, with 17 bases separating them.

This chain joins TRBV7-6 and TRBJ2-1; D is unresolved. V was pared by 4 bases and J by 4 bases, with 8 bases between. The CDR3 has 13 residues. CDR1 is SGHVS and CDR2 is FNYEAQ in the germline V gene. CDR3 sequence (DNA): TGTGCCAGCAGCTCTGGAAAGTACAATGAGCAGTTCTTC. It specifies CASSSGKYNEQFF.

The genes are TRBV4-1 and TRBJ1-2; maybe TRBD1 (5 bases). CDR1 and CDR2 from the germline V gene are MGHRA and YSYEKL. Between the trimmed V and J ends, which lost 0 bases and 8 bases, there was a span of 16 bases. This CDR3 is 15 amino acids long. In DNA form, the CDR3 reads TGCGCCAGCAGCCAAGAGTCGTGGCAGGGAGGCGGCTACACCTTC. Residues: CASSQESWQGGGYTF.

The chain carries TRBV12-3 or TRBV12-4 and TRBJ2-7; a weak D match, TRBD2 (6 bases). V was shortened by 6 bases and J by 2 bases, with 17 bases between the two germline ends. The length of the CDR3 is 15 residues. The CDR3 reads CASSPGLASTYEQYF. The CDR3, as DNA: TGTGCCAGCAGCCCTGGCCTAGCGTCGACCTACGAGCAGTACTTC.

The rearrangement uses TRBV13 and TRBJ2-5; D not certain. CDR3 length: 13 amino acids. Germline V gene data show CDR1 as PRHDT and CDR2 as FYEKMQ (reference sequence). Trimming stripped 2 bases from V and 7 bases from J, with 11 bases between. The CDR3 region is CASSLWLGGTQYF. The CDR3 region has the DNA TGTGCCAGCAGCTTATGGTTGGGCGGGACCCAGTACTTC.

This clonotype was observed a few times. This chain joins TRBV20-1 and TRBJ2-7; tentatively, D is TRBD1 (7 bases). The germline V gene has CDR1 DFQATT and CDR2 SNEGSKA (reference sequence). The CDR3 is 16 amino acids. V lost 1 base and J lost 8, with 24 bases in between. The CDR3 loop is CSARGGAGTALSQQYF. Written as DNA, the CDR3 is TGCAGTGCTAGAGGGGGGGCCGGGACAGCGCTATCTCAGCAGTACTTC.

This clonotype was seen more than once but under ten times. The chain combines TRBV20-1 with TRBJ2-7; no firm D call. This CDR3 comprises 11 residues. The germline V gene has CDR1 DFQATT and CDR2 SNEGSKA (reference sequence). The V end lost 5 bases, the J end lost 2 bases, and 7 bases lay between the germline ends. The CDR3 reads CSALNTYEQYF. DNA of the CDR3: TGCAGTGCTCTGAATACCTACGAGCAGTACTTC.

This clonotype has just a few counts. The chain recombines TRBV12-3 or TRBV12-4 with TRBJ2-7; 9 bases are shared with TRBD1. The CDR3 has 15 residues. V shed 5 bases and J 1 base; nucleotides not matched to a gene: 6. Here the CDR3 reads CASSRWDRESYEQYF. The CDR3 DNA reads as TGTGCCAGCAGTCGATGGGACAGGGAGTCCTACGAGCAGTACTTC.

This chain connects TRBV4-1 to TRBJ2-3, with a possible D match to TRBD1 (5 bases). Germline loops: CDR1 MGHRA, CDR2 YSYEKL. V lost 3 bases to trimming and J lost 2 bases, with 15 bases between them. The CDR3 consists of 16 residues. The CDR3 spells CASSQGPARTTDTQYF. The DNA of the CDR3 is TGCGCCAGCAGCCAGGGGCCCGCTCGCACCACAGATACGCAGTATTTT.

The chain is built from TRBV5-5 and TRBJ2-7; a possible D gene is TRBD2 (5 bases). In germline, CDR1 is SGHKS, CDR2 YYEKEE (reference sequence). Between the trimmed V and J ends, which lost 2 bases and 3 bases, there was a span of 6 bases. CDR3 length: 12 amino acids. This chain's CDR3 is CASSFDYYEQYF. The CDR3 coding sequence is TGTGCCAGCAGCTTCGACTACTACGAGCAGTACTTC.

This clonotype has only a few counts. The V and J genes are TRBV18 and TRBJ1-4, with TRBD1 matching over 8 bases. Germline V gene data show CDR1 as KGHSH and CDR2 as LQKENI. Trimming removed 1 base from V and 3 bases from J; junction bases left unmatched: 4. The CDR3 has 16 residues. The CDR3 DNA follows: TGTGCCAGCTCACCACGCAGGGGGCGATCTAATGAAAAACTGTTTTTT. Its translation: CASSPRRGRSNEKLFF.

This clonotype was seen many times. CDR3 coding DNA: TGTGCCAGCAGTTCCGGGACAGGGACCTTCGGCTATGGCTACACCTTC. It translates to CASSSGTGTFGYGYTF. J is TRBJ1-2 and V is TRBV12-3 or TRBV12-4, with 9 bases lining up with TRBD1. J lost 4 bases, V lost 4 bases, and 10 bases had no gene match. The CDR3 runs 16 residues.

This clonotype was recorded a few times. The chain is built from TRBV6-1 and TRBJ2-7; 7 bases are shared with TRBD1. The germline CDR1 and CDR2 sequences are MNHNS and SASEGT. The J segment lost 3 bases and the V segment lost 2 bases, leaving 1 base of the junction unmatched. The length of the CDR3 is 13 residues. The CDR3 nucleotides are TGTGCCAGCAGTGAAAGACAGGGCTACGAGCAGTACTTC. Translating it yields CASSERQGYEQYF.

This chain joins TRBV2 and TRBJ2-6; D is ambiguous. Germline V CDR1 and CDR2: SNHLY, FYNNEI. This CDR3 is built from 18 residues. Trimming shortened V by 4 bases and J by 0 bases, and 16 bases separated the two germline ends. DNA for the CDR3: TGTGCCAGCAGTGCAGGTACAGCGTACTACTCTGGGGCCAACGTCCTGACTTTC. Translation gives CASSAGTAYYSGANVLTF.

A few counts support this clonotype. The rearrangement uses TRBV6-2 or TRBV6-3 and TRBJ2-2; 11 nucleotides align to TRBD2. V trimming: 8 bases; J trimming: 2 bases; junction bases outside the gene matches: 7. The CDR3 is 16 amino acids. Per the germline V gene, CDR1 is MNHEY and CDR2 is SVGEGT. This CDR3 reads CASLLGLAVNTGELFF. CDR3 DNA: TGTGCCAGCCTTCTGGGACTAGCGGTTAACACCGGGGAGCTGTTTTTT.

This clonotype has more than one count but fewer than ten. V and J are TRBV21-1 and TRBJ2-3; the table's D call TRBD1 went unverified against the DNA. TRBV21-1 counts as a pseudogene. The CDR3 runs 21 residues. CDR3 nucleotide sequence: TGTGCCAGCAGCAAAGATCGGCGACAGGAAAGTGGACTCCCTAGCACAGATACGCAGTATTTT. Amino acid sequence: CASSKDRRQESGLPSTDTQYF.

The sample holds a few counts of this clonotype. This chain connects TRBV6-4 to TRBJ2-3; the D gene could be TRBD1 or TRBD2 (5 bases each). The CDR3 is 14 residues long. V was cut by 3 bases and J by 4 bases, with 11 bases left in between. CDR1 MRHNA and CDR2 SNTAGT come from the germline V gene. The CDR3 spells CASSEFLGADTQYF. The CDR3 nucleotides read TGTGCCAGCAGTGAGTTCTTGGGGGCAGATACGCAGTATTTT.

This rearrangement joins TRBV10-3 to TRBJ1-1; D call uncertain. Trimming took off 0 bases at V and 11 bases at J, with 7 bases between the two ends. The CDR3 consists of 11 residues. CDR1 is ENHRY, CDR2 SYGVKD, per germline. The CDR3 DNA is TGTGCCATCAGTGAGTCGTCTTTGGCTTTCTTT. It encodes CAISESSLAFF.

This chain links TRBV3-1 with TRBJ2-5; D remains ambiguous. The CDR3 runs 13 residues. V dropped 4 bases and J dropped 3 bases, with 9 bases sitting between them. Looked up from germline, CDR1 is LGHDT and CDR2 is YNNKEL (reference sequence). CDR3 loop: CASSPVNEETQYF. CDR3 sequence (DNA): TGTGCCAGCAGCCCCGTGAATGAAGAGACCCAGTACTTC.

This rearrangement joins TRBV20-1 to TRBJ2-3; tentatively, D is TRBD2 (5 bases). V dropped 6 bases and J dropped 5 bases, with 15 bases sitting between them. Germline V gives CDR1 DFQATT, CDR2 SNEGSKA (reference sequence). This CDR3 comprises 13 residues. CDR3 sequence reads: CSAQRPGGDTQYF. The CDR3 bases are TGCAGTGCCCAAAGACCCGGAGGAGATACGCAGTATTTT.

The V call is TRBV4-1, the J call TRBJ1-1; 10 nucleotides match TRBD1. This CDR3 is 16 amino acids long. CDR1 and CDR2 (germline): MGHRA, YSYEKL. Losses at the gene ends were 3 bases for V and 0 bases for J; bases not matched to a gene: 4. CDR3 sequence reads: CASSQETGGLNTEAFF. DNA for the CDR3: TGCGCCAGCAGCCAGGAGACAGGGGGCTTGAACACTGAAGCTTTCTTT.

This clonotype was recorded many times. This sequence joins TRBV28 and TRBJ1-2; 9 bases align to TRBD1. The J segment lost 7 bases and the V segment lost 6 bases, leaving 6 bases of the junction unmatched. The length of the CDR3 is 13 residues. Germline CDR1 MDHEN, CDR2 SYDVKM. CDR3 amino acids: CASSPATGGGYTF. In DNA form, the CDR3 reads TGTGCCAGCAGCCCAGCGACAGGGGGTGGCTACACCTTC.

The chain recombines TRBV5-1 with TRBJ1-2; D possibly corresponds to TRBD1 (6 bases). Germline V lookup: CDR1 SGHRS, CDR2 YFSETQ. The CDR3 extends over 14 amino acids. Trimming took 2 bases from V and 2 from J, leaving 10 bases between them. CDR3 sequence (DNA): TGCGCCAGCAGCTTCCAAGGGGGGAACTATGGCTACACCTTC. Amino acids: CASSFQGGNYGYTF.